This TCR beta chain was obtained from a study of STAT5B mutations in CD4+ large granular lymphocyte leukemia. This CDR3 has 11 residues. Sequencing was at survey level. TCRdb's copy holds only in-frame clones and misses some; the assay was immunoSEQ multiplex PCR. Altogether about 30,000 clones are present, approximately 79% being singletons, with the ten largest covering roughly 2.2%. The receptor comes from a human donor in good health. This rearrangement joins TRBV21-1 to TRBJ1-2. TRBV21-1 corresponds to a pseudogene. Sequenced sample: CD4+ T cells from blood buffy coats. The CDR3 DNA reads as TGTGCCAGCGCGGGAGTCTATGGCTACACCTTC. Amino acids: CASAGVYGYTF.